This T cell receptor beta chain was obtained from a study of identical twins. Study outcomes and limitations: Models came in too low on out-of-frame TCR alpha sharing in monozygotic twins. Beta clonotypes that were abundant in cord blood contained fewer insertions, a pattern absent from memory repertoires.

TCRdb ran MiXCR on the 5' RACE reads and lists one entry per CDR3 protein. Of approximately 500,000 distinct CDR3 sequences detected, roughly a quarter appear once; the ten largest clones hold around 3%. V dropped 4 bases and J dropped 3; count of bases not matched to a gene: 5. Looked up from germline, CDR1 is DFQATT and CDR2 is SNEGSKA (reference sequence). This CDR3 is 15 amino acids long. Regarding this clonotype: The antigen is unknown.

These data also featured in a second study, about T cells expressing NK-cell markers.

This clonotype was obtained from a woman in her late teens or twenties in good health. This sequence joins TRBV20-1 and TRBJ2-3, with TRBD2 matching over 12 bases. Source material: CD4+ T cells sorted from blood. In DNA form, the CDR3 reads TGCAGTGCTATGAGGACTAGCGGGAAGACAGATACGCAGTATTTT. Translating it yields CSAMRTSGKTDTQYF.